A single sample is the source of the 3 T cell receptor beta chains below, sequenced in a study of blood T cell repertoires in COVID-19. Profiling relied on immunoSEQ multiplex PCR, and the TCRdb table lists in-frame clones only, not all of them. The sample holds 200,000 to 250,000 clones; approximately 83% are singletons and the top ten take 2% to 2.5%. The sequencing sample was made of peripheral blood. The receptors here all came from a woman aged 55 to 70 with acute or convalescent COVID-19.

This chain links TRBV20-1 with TRBJ1-5; D gene ambiguous. The V gene's germline CDR1 is DFQATT and CDR2 SNEGSKA (reference sequence). V was shortened by 3 bases and J by 1 base, with 13 bases between the two germline ends. CDR3 length equals 15 residues. CDR3 amino acids: CSASIGVGSNQPQHF. The DNA for the CDR3 is TGCAGTGCTAGTATCGGGGTAGGGAGCAATCAGCCCCAGCATTTT.

To note about this clone: Other DNA sequences in this specimen translate into the identical CDR3. The V gene is TRBV6-5, the J gene TRBJ1-1; D gene unclear. This CDR3 contains 13 residues. Trimming stripped 2 bases from V and 1 base from J, with 5 bases between. Germline V gene lookup returns CDR1 MNHEY and CDR2 SVGAGI. The CDR3 DNA is TGTGCCAGCAGTTACGGCCGGAACACTGAAGCTTTCTTT. Its protein is CASSYGRNTEAFF.

The V call is TRBV3-1 (or the pseudogene TRBV3-2), the J call TRBJ1-1; D gene ambiguous. The CDR3 contains 15 residues. V lost 0 bases, J lost 5 bases, and 13 bases lay in between. Germline lookup yields CDR1 LGHDT and CDR2 YNNKEL (reference sequence). CDR3 nucleotide sequence: TGTGCCAGCAGCCAAGAAGTTAGTCGACAAACTGAAGCTTTCTTT. It encodes CASSQEVSRQTEAFF.